This T cell receptor (beta chain) is drawn from a study of PD-1 blockade in classical Hodgkin lymphoma. Between the trimmed V and J ends, which lost 6 bases and 7 bases, there was a span of 9 bases. From germline, CDR1 is LNHDA and CDR2 SQIVND (reference sequence). The CDR3 covers 11 residues. Profiling relied on immunoSEQ multiplex PCR, and the TCRdb table lists in-frame clones only, not all of them. Of approximately 73,000 clones in the sample, 90% to 95% are singletons; the top ten hold roughly 8%. Every patient relapsed after autologous stem cell transplantation, and brentuximab vedotin exposure varied.

The J gene is TRBJ1-1, the V gene TRBV19; the D is unclear. The specimen comprised peripheral blood mononuclear cells (PBMCs), sampled at baseline. The clonotype originates from a human donor with classical Hodgkin lymphoma. The CDR3 bases are TGTGCCAGTAGGGGGAGAATTGAAGCTTTCTTT. Amino acid sequence: CASRGRIEAFF.